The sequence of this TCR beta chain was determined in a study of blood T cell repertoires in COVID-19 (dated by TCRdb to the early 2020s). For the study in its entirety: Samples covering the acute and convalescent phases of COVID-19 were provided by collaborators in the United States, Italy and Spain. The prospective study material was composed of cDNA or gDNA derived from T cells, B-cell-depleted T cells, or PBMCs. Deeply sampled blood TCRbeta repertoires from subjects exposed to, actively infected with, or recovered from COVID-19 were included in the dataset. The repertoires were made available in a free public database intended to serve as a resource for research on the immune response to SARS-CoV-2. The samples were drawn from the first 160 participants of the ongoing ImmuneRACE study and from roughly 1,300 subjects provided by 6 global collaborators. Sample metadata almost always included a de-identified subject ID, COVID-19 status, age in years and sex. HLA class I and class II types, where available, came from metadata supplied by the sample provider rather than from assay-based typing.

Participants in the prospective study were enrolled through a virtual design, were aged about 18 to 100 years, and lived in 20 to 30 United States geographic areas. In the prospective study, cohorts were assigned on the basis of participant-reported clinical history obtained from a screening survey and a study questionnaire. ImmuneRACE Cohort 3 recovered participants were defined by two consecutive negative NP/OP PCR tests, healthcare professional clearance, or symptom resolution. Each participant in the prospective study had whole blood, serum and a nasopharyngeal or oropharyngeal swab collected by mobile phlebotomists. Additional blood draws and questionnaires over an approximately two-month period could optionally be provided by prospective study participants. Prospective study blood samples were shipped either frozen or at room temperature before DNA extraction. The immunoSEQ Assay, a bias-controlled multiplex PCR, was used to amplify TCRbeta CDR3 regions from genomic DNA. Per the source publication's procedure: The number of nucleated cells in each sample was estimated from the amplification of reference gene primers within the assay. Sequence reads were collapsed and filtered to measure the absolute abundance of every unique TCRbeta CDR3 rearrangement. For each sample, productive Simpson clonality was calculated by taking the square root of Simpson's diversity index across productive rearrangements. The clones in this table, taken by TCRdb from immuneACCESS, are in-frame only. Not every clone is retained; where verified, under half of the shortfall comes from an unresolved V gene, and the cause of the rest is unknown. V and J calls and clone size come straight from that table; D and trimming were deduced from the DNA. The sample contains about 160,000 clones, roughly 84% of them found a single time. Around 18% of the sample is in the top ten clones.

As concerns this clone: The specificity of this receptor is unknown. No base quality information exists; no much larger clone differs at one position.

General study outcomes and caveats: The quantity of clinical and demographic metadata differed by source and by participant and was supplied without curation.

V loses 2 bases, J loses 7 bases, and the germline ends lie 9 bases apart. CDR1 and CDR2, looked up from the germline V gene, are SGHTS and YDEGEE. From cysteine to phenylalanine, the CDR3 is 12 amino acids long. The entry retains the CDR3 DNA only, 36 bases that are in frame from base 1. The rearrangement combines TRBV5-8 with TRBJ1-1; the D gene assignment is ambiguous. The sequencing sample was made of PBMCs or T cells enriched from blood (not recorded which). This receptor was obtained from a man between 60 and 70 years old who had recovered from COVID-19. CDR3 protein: CASSFARYEAFF. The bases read TGTGCCAGCAGCTTCGCTCGGTATGAAGCTTTCTTT. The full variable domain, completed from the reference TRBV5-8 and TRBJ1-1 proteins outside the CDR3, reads EAGVTQSPTHLIKTRGQQATLRCSPISGHTSVYWYQQALGLGLQFLLWYDEGEERNRGNFPPRFSGRQFPNYSSELNVNALELEDSALYLCASSFARYEAFFGQGTRLTVV.